The rows below give T cell receptor beta chains drawn from one sample of a study of T cell responses to AZD1222 COVID-19 vaccine. Profiled with immunoSEQ multiplex PCR; TCRdb holds only in-frame clones, not every one. This table holds about 140,000 clones. The sample consisted of peripheral blood. The receptors were gathered from an adult in good health. Both conserved end residues are part of each CDR3. A D gene is named only where the DNA matches it firmly.

J gene | V gene | D gene | CDR3 protein | CDR3 DNA
TRBJ1-4 | TRBV9 | . | CASSVSTAGEKLFF | TGTGCCAGCAGCGTATCCACAGCGGGGGAAAAACTGTTTTTT
TRBJ2-2 | TRBV6-5 | . | CASRPGHNTGELFF | TGTGCCAGCAGACCGGGACATAACACCGGGGAGCTGTTTTTT
TRBJ2-3 | TRBV29-1 | TRBD1 | CSVAWTGSTDTQYF | TGCAGCGTGGCCTGGACAGGAAGCACAGATACGCAGTATTTT
TRBJ2-3 | TRBV3-1/TRBV3-2 | . | CASSSFGRSTDTQYF | TGTGCCAGCAGCTCTTTTGGAAGAAGCACAGATACGCAGTATTTT
TRBJ2-3 | TRBV30 | . | CAWSALRGSTDTQYF | TGTGCCTGGAGTGCCCTTAGGGGGAGCACAGATACGCAGTATTTT
TRBJ1-2 | TRBV5-1 | TRBD1 | CASSPRGQAEANYGYTF | TGCGCCAGCAGCCCAAGGGGACAGGCCGAGGCTAACTATGGCTACACCTTC
TRBJ1-5 | TRBV2 | . | CASSEGTGTYQPQHF | TGTGCCAGCAGTGAAGGGACGGGAACCTATCAGCCCCAGCATTTT
TRBJ1-4 | TRBV5-1 | TRBD1 | CASREWTGDEKLFF | TGCGCCAGCAGGGAATGGACAGGGGACGAAAAACTGTTTTTT
TRBJ1-2 | TRBV6-5 | TRBD1 | CASSYSTGTAQGGYTF | TGTGCCAGCAGTTACTCTACCGGGACAGCTCAGGGTGGCTACACCTTC
TRBJ1-1 | TRBV30 | . | CAWTRVPGNTEAFF | TGTGCCTGGACCCGGGTCCCGGGGAACACTGAAGCTTTCTTT
TRBJ1-5 | TRBV6-6 | TRBD1 | CASSTTGGNQPQHF | TGTGCCAGCAGTACCACAGGGGGAAATCAGCCCCAGCATTTT
TRBJ1-2 | TRBV11-2 | TRBD1 | CASSPQGDYGYTF | TGTGCCAGCAGCCCACAGGGGGATTATGGCTACACCTTC
TRBJ1-2 | TRBV30 | . | CAWTYQAYGYTF | TGTGCCTGGACTTATCAGGCCTATGGCTACACCTTC
TRBJ2-3 | TRBV6-5 | . | CASTAGGVTDTQYF | TGTGCCAGCACCGCAGGGGGGGTCACAGATACGCAGTATTTT